Included here is one T cell receptor (beta chain) sequence, with context. One entry per CDR3 protein, called by TCRdb with MiXCR from the 5' RACE reads. This table holds around 360,000 distinct CDR3 sequences, around 10% found once. Trimming took off 3 bases at V and 7 bases at J, with 10 bases between the two ends. The germline V gene has CDR1 SGHAT and CDR2 FQNNGV. There are 12 residues in the CDR3. This record comes from a study of T cells after yellow fever vaccination. The source material was PBMCs, sampled on the day of the first yellow fever vaccination. This receptor was taken from a man younger than 35 who received the YFV17D yellow fever vaccine. This chain joins TRBV11-2 and TRBJ2-7; D unclear. The CDR3 sequence: CASSFPGEEQYF. The CDR3 DNA follows: TGTGCCAGCAGCTTCCCAGGAGAGGAGCAGTACTTC.